A single count supports the clone carrying this TCR beta chain. In the authors' workflow: Estimation of nucleated cell counts was performed using reference gene primer amplification. Method: immunoSEQ multiplex PCR; TCRdb's copy keeps in-frame clones and lacks some. Clone size and the V and J calls come from that table; the DNA yielded D and trimming. Found here are under 150,000 clones, roughly nine tenths of them singletons; the top ten hold roughly 3.7%. These data come from a study of blood T cell repertoires in COVID-19. Study overall: Whether acute or convalescent, the COVID-19 samples came from the United States, Italy and Spain. Sources were T cells, B-cell-depleted T cells, or PBMCs; the material itself was cDNA or gDNA.

CDR1 is LGHNA and CDR2 is YNFKEQ in the germline V gene. V lost 6 bases to trimming and J lost 3 bases; unmatched junction nucleotides: 5. The length of the CDR3 is 14 residues. The sequence came from a man aged 50 to 59 with active COVID-19. The chain employs TRBV4-2 and TRBJ1-1, with 9 bases aligning to TRBD1. Specimen: peripheral blood. In DNA form, the CDR3 reads TGTGCCAGCAGAAGCAGACAGGGGGACACTGAAGCTTTCTTT. Translating it yields CASRSRQGDTEAFF.